The next 22 T cell receptor beta chains were all read from a single sample in a study of blood T cells in healthy people across ages (dated by TCRdb to 2013 to 2016). The protocol used for the library was 5' RACE. A second PCR of about 6 to 11 cycles was performed with a sample-barcoded 5' primer and a J-beta primer mix. Clones were called with MiXCR by TCRdb after fastp trimmed the public reads at Q25, and only in-frame beta chains were retained. Entries that share a CDR3 protein sequence are merged under the most common genes and DNA. For this sample the table gives some 1.8 million distinct CDR3 sequences, of which roughly two fifths were detected only once. The ten top clones hold roughly 23% of the sample. The specimen sequenced was blood. The receptors originated from a human donor in good health.

This clonotype has just a few counts. This chain's CDR3 is CASSSLFPKLPYNEQFF. The CDR3 DNA is TGTGCCAGCAGCTCCCTTTTCCCCAAACTTCCCTACAATGAGCAGTTCTTC. The chain couples TRBV7-3 to TRBJ2-1; no clear D gene. The CDR3 sequence is 17 residues long. V dropped 4 bases and J dropped 2 bases, with 18 bases sitting between them. Germline V CDR1 and CDR2: SGHTA, FQGTGA.

The V gene is TRBV9, the J gene TRBJ1-6; 7 bases are shared with TRBD1. After removal of 0 bases from V and 8 bases from J, the junction contained 5 bases not matched to a gene. This CDR3 spans 15 amino acids. The germline V gene encodes CDR1 SGDLS and CDR2 YYNGEE. In DNA, the CDR3 is TGTGCCAGCAGCGTAGGTGGGACAGTCGATTCACCCCTCCACTTT. This encodes CASSVGGTVDSPLHF.

There are a few counts of this clonotype. This sequence joins TRBV4-3 and TRBJ1-2, with D tentatively TRBD1 (6 bases). Germline CDR1 and CDR2: LGHNA and YSLEER. V was clipped by 0 bases and J by 5 bases, with 16 bases between them. CDR3 length: 16 residues. As DNA, the CDR3 is TGCGCCAGCAGCCAAGATACCCCGGGGCAGGGGTATGGCTACACCTTC. It encodes CASSQDTPGQGYGYTF.

This rearrangement joins TRBV4-2 to TRBJ1-2; possible D gene TRBD1, 5 bases. There are 15 residues in the CDR3. Trimming shortened V by 6 bases and J by 0 bases, and 14 bases separated the two germline ends. CDR1 and CDR2 from the germline V gene are LGHNA and YNFKEQ. CDR3 nucleotides: TGTGCCAGCAGTCGTAACAGGAACTCTAACTATGGCTACACCTTC. Protein sequence: CASSRNRNSNYGYTF.

The chain is built from TRBV5-1 and TRBJ2-7, with unresolved D. The CDR3 is made up of 16 amino acids. Germline loops: CDR1 SGHRS, CDR2 YFSETQ. Between the trimmed V and J ends, which lost 0 bases and 2 bases, there was a span of 15 bases. The CDR3 protein is CASSLVSFGVTYEQYF. The DNA of the CDR3 is TGCGCCAGCAGCTTGGTCTCCTTTGGGGTCACCTACGAGCAGTACTTC.

The chain employs TRBV20-1 and TRBJ2-5; TRBD2 matches at 9 bases. The J call may be incorrect, as the DNA end agrees better with TRBJ2-7. The CDR3 is made up of 13 amino acids. The germline CDR1 and CDR2 sequences are DFQATT and SNEGSKA (reference sequence). CDR3 region: CSGQLLAGDEQYF. The CDR3 nucleotides read TGCAGTGGGCAACTACTAGCGGGTGACGAGCAGTACTTC.

This clonotype was counted between two and nine times. The CDR3 region has the DNA TGTGCCAGCAGTTTAAGGTATTCGGTCGGTGGCTACACCTTC. Protein sequence: CASSLRYSVGGYTF. V gene TRBV12-3 or TRBV12-4 combines with J gene TRBJ1-2; no firm D call. The CDR3 is 14 residues long. Trimming removed 2 bases from V and 7 bases from J, with 14 bases in between.

Only a few counts were recorded for this clonotype. The rearrangement joins TRBV12-3 or TRBV12-4 to TRBJ1-2; 7 nucleotides agree with TRBD1. After removal of 6 bases from V and 6 bases from J, the junction contained 7 bases not matched to a gene. This CDR3 comprises 13 residues. In DNA, the CDR3 is TGTGCCAGCAGCTATACAGGGGTCCATGGCTACACCTTC. This sequence encodes CASSYTGVHGYTF.

The V and J genes are TRBV7-2 and TRBJ2-3; unclear D gene. The CDR3 covers 15 residues. Germline CDR1 reads SGHTA; CDR2 reads FQGNSA. Deletions cut 4 bases from V and 2 bases from J, with 13 bases between. CDR3 region: CASSSRNTYTDTQYF. In DNA form, the CDR3 reads TGTGCCAGCAGCTCCCGAAATACGTACACAGATACGCAGTATTTT. Complete variable domain (other parts from reference TRBV7-2 and TRBJ2-3): GAGVSQSPSNKVTEKGKDVELRCDPISGHTALYWYRQSLGQGLEFLIYFQGNSAPDKSGLPSDRFSAERTGGSVSTLTIQRTQQEDSAVYLCASSSRNTYTDTQYFGPGTRLTVL.

The rearrangement links TRBV5-5 to TRBJ2-3; 9 bases match TRBD2. Germline CDR1 reads SGHKS; CDR2 reads YYEKEE (reference sequence). V lost 4 bases to trimming and J lost 3 bases; unmatched junction nucleotides: 12. The length of the CDR3 is 17 residues. CDR3 coding DNA: TGTGCCAGCAGCCGTCTGGGCGGGAGGGTGAGGACAGATACGCAGTATTTT. It yields the protein CASSRLGGRVRTDTQYF.

The chain carries TRBV6-2 or TRBV6-3 and TRBJ2-4; D might be TRBD1 (6 bases). Trimming removed 7 bases from V and 6 bases from J, with 16 bases in between. Germline V lookup: CDR1 MNHEY, CDR2 SVGEGT. The CDR3 is 14 amino acids. CDR3 loop: CASNDEWDINIQYF. The CDR3 nucleotides are TGTGCCAGCAACGATGAGTGGGACATAAACATTCAGTACTTC.

This clonotype appeared a few times. This chain joins TRBV6-2 or TRBV6-3 and TRBJ2-7; 7 bases are a match to TRBD1. V lost 5 bases to trimming and J lost 5 bases; unmatched junction nucleotides: 6. Looked up from germline, CDR1 is MNHEY and CDR2 is SVGEGT. The CDR3 sequence is 13 residues long. In nucleotides, the CDR3 is TGTGCCAGCAGTCTAAACAGGGGCGACGAGCAGTACTTC. Protein product: CASSLNRGDEQYF.

The rearrangement links TRBV7-2 to TRBJ2-1; the D gene is possibly TRBD2 (5 bases). Trimming shortened V by 6 bases and J by 0 bases, and 12 bases separated the two germline ends. Per the germline V gene, CDR1 is SGHTA and CDR2 is FQGNSA. This CDR3 has 15 amino acids. The chain's CDR3 is CASRIRGDSYNEQFF. The CDR3 DNA follows: TGTGCCAGCAGAATCCGGGGAGACTCCTACAATGAGCAGTTCTTC.

The chain uses TRBV5-6 and TRBJ1-4; D is ambiguous. V shed 0 bases and J shed 5 bases, with 5 bases lying between them. The CDR3 is made up of 13 amino acids. CDR1 is SGHDT and CDR2 is YYEEEE in the germline V gene. The CDR3 bases are TGTGCCAGCAGCTTGGAGCCAAATGAAAAACTGTTTTTT. Its translation is CASSLEPNEKLFF.

In its sample, this clonotype was seen a few times. The chain employs TRBV4-3 and TRBJ1-2; possibly TRBD1 for D (5 bases). The V end was cut by 1 base, the J end by 9 bases, with 21 bases between. Germline V gene lookup returns CDR1 LGHNA and CDR2 YSLEER. The CDR3 length is 16 residues. The CDR3 loop reads CASSQAIGGWERSYTF. DNA of the CDR3: TGCGCCAGCAGCCAAGCGATCGGGGGGTGGGAAAGGAGCTACACCTTC.

Only a few counts were recorded for this clonotype. The chain employs TRBV12-3 or TRBV12-4 and TRBJ2-1; the D gene is possibly TRBD1 (6 bases). V was shortened by 3 bases and J by 12 bases, with 15 bases between the two germline ends. This CDR3 has 13 amino acids. The CDR3 DNA is TGTGCCAGCAGTTTGATGGGGGCGAGTGGGCAGTTCTTC. It encodes CASSLMGASGQFF.

This clonotype has only a few counts. V and J are TRBV3-1 and TRBJ1-5; D gene uncertain. Germline CDR1 is LGHDT and CDR2 is YNNKEL (reference sequence). The CDR3 is 16 amino acids. Trimming took off 0 bases at V and 0 bases at J, with 9 bases between the two ends. CDR3 DNA sequence: TGTGCCAGCAGCCAAGATGTGGGAAATAGCAATCAGCCCCAGCATTTT. Translation gives CASSQDVGNSNQPQHF.

V gene TRBV5-1 combines with J gene TRBJ1-1; unclear D gene. This CDR3 contains 13 residues. Trimming took off 7 bases at V and 1 base at J, with 11 bases between the two ends. Germline lookup yields CDR1 SGHRS and CDR2 YFSETQ. This CDR3 is CASELEPNTEAFF. The CDR3 DNA follows: TGCGCCAGCGAACTAGAACCGAACACTGAAGCTTTCTTT.

The rearrangement links TRBV6-2 or TRBV6-3 to TRBJ2-3, with 7 bases fitting TRBD2. Germline V gene data show CDR1 as MNHEY and CDR2 as SVGEGT. The CDR3 totals 13 residues. The V gene end was trimmed by 10 bases and the J gene end by 3 bases; junction bases not matched to a gene: 7. This chain's CDR3 is CATRALATDTQYF. The CDR3 nucleotides are TGTGCCACCCGGGCACTAGCGACAGATACGCAGTATTTT.

There are a few counts of this clonotype. This sequence joins TRBV6-2 or TRBV6-3 and TRBJ2-7, with D possibly matching TRBD2 (6 bases). Trimming took 5 bases from V and 7 from J, leaving 18 bases between them. The length of the CDR3 is 14 residues. The germline gives CDR1 MNHEY, CDR2 SVGEGT. The chain's CDR3 is CASSPAVVGREQYF. CDR3 sequence (DNA): TGTGCCAGCAGTCCGGCGGTCGTGGGGAGGGAGCAGTACTTC.

This clonotype was recorded a few times. The gene calls are TRBV9 and TRBJ1-2, with 7 nucleotides matching TRBD1. The germline V gene has CDR1 SGDLS and CDR2 YYNGEE. The V gene end was trimmed by 4 bases and the J gene end by 2 bases; junction bases not matched to a gene: 5. CDR3 length equals 14 residues. The CDR3 DNA reads as TGTGCCAGCAGCCGGCGGACAGGAAACTATGGCTACACCTTC. Amino acid sequence: CASSRRTGNYGYTF. The complete variable domain, with remaining parts taken from reference TRBV9 and TRBJ1-2, reads DSGVTQTPKHLITATGQRVTLRCSPRSGDLSVYWYQQSLDQGLQFLIQYYNGEERAKGNILERFSAQQFPDLHSELNLSSLELGDSALYFCASSRRTGNYGYTFGSGTRLTVV.

The chain employs TRBV6-2 or TRBV6-3 and TRBJ2-7; D could derive from TRBD1 or TRBD2 (6 bases each). Germline V gives CDR1 MNHEY, CDR2 SVGEGT. The CDR3 is 15 amino acids. The germline V and J ends were trimmed by 3 bases and 6 bases, with 18 bases remaining between them. The chain's CDR3 is CASSYVGGVPSEQYF. As DNA, the CDR3 is TGTGCCAGCAGTTATGTCGGGGGCGTCCCTTCCGAGCAGTACTTC.